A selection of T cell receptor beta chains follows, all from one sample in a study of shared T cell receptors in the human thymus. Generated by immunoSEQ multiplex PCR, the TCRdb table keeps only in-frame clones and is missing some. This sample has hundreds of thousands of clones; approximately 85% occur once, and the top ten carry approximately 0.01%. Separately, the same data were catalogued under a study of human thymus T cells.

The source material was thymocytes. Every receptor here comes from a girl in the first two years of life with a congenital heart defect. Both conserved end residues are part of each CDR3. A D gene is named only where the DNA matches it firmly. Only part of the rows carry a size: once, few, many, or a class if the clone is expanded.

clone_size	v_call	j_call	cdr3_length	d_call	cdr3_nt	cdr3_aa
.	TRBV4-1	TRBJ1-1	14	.	TGCGCCAGCAGCCAAGTAAAACAGTACACTGAAGCTTTCTTT	CASSQVKQYTEAFF
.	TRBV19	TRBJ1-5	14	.	TGTGCCAGTAGTATTGGGAGGGTATCTCAGCCCCAGCATTTT	CASSIGRVSQPQHF
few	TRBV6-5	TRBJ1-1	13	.	TGTGCCAGCAGTTACGGAGGGAGGGCTGAAGCTTTCTTT	CASSYGGRAEAFF
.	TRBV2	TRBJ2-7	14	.	TGTGCCAGCAGTGAAGAGACAGTCTCCTACGAGCAGTACTTC	CASSEETVSYEQYF
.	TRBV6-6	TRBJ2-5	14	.	TGTGCCAGCAGTTACGGGAGGGGGCAAGAGACCCAGTACTTC	CASSYGRGQETQYF
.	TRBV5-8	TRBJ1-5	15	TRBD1	TGTGCCAGCAGCTTGGCAGGGGGCTTCGCACAGCCCCAGCATTTT	CASSLAGGFAQPQHF
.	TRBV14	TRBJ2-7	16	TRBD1	TGTGCCAGCAGCCGCTCCGGGACAGAGTTTCCCTACGAGCAGTACTTC	CASSRSGTEFPYEQYF
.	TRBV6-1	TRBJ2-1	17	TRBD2	TGTGCCAGCAGTGATTCGAGCGGGGGGGCCCATATCTATGAGCAGTTCTTC	CASSDSSGGAHIYEQFF
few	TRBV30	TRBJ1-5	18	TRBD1	TGTGCCTGGAGTGAGGGGAACAGGGGTTTTCATAGCAATCAGCCCCAGCATTTT	CAWSEGNRGFHSNQPQHF
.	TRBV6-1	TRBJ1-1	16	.	TGTGCCAGCAGTGAAATTTGGACAGCTTCGTTCACTGAAGCTTTCTTT	CASSEIWTASFTEAFF
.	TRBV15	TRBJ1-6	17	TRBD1	TGTGCCACCAGCAGAGAAACCACAGGGGGATCAGAATCACCCCTCCACTTT	CATSRETTGGSESPLHF
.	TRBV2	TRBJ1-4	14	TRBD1	TGTGCCAGCAGGGCGACAGGGGACCAGCGGAAACTGTTTTTT	CASRATGDQRKLFF
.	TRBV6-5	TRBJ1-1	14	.	TGTGCCAGCAGTGAAGTGGGACAGAACACTGAAGCTTTCTTT	CASSEVGQNTEAFF
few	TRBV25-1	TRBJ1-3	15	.	TGTGCCAGCAGTGCCCATCCTAGCTCTGGAAACACCATATATTTT	CASSAHPSSGNTIYF
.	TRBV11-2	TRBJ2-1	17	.	TGTGCCAGCAGCTTAGAACCCCCGCCGAGGTATGGTAATGAGCAGTTCTTC	CASSLEPPPRYGNEQFF
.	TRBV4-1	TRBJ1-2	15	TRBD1	TGCGCCAGCAGCCAAGAAACAGGGGAGGCGTATGGCTACACCTTC	CASSQETGEAYGYTF
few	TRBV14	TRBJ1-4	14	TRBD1	TGTGCCAGCAGTCCGGGACAGGGTAATGAAAAACTGTTTTTT	CASSPGQGNEKLFF
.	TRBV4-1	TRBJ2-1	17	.	TGCGCCAGCAGCCAAGATGTGCACCGGAGCTCCTACAATGAGCAGTTCTTC	CASSQDVHRSSYNEQFF
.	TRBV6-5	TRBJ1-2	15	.	TGTGCCAGCAGTTATTCCCCGGACAGAAACTATGGCTACACCTTC	CASSYSPDRNYGYTF
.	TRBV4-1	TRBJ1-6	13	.	TGCGCCAGCAGCCAAGAATCCTATTCACCCCTCCACTTT	CASSQESYSPLHF
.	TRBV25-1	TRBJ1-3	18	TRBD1	TGTGCCAGCAGACCGGATAGGGGGACAGGATTTACTGGAAACACCATATATTTT	CASRPDRGTGFTGNTIYF
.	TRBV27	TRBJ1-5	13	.	TGTGCCAGCAGTTTAACAGGGAATCAGCCCCAGCATTTT	CASSLTGNQPQHF
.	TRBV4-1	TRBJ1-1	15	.	TGCGCCAGCAGCCAAGATCGCGGGGCAATCTCTGAAGCTTTCTTT	CASSQDRGAISEAFF
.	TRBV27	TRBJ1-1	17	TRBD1	TGTGCCAGCAGTCCAAAGGGACGACAGGGGATGAACACTGAAGCTTTCTTT	CASSPKGRQGMNTEAFF
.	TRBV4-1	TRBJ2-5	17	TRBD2	TGCGCCAGCAGCCGTAACCCTAGCGGGGGAAACCAAGAGACCCAGTACTTC	CASSRNPSGGNQETQYF
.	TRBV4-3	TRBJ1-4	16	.	TGCGCCAGCAGCCAAGTTCATCCGGGAGAATATGAAAAACTGTTTTTT	CASSQVHPGEYEKLFF
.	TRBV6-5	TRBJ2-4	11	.	TGTGCCAGCCAACACGGGGTCATTCAGTACTTC	CASQHGVIQYF
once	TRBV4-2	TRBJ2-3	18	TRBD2	TGTGCCAGCAGCCACCGCTCCGTACTAGCGGGGTCAACAGATACGCAGTATTTT	CASSHRSVLAGSTDTQYF
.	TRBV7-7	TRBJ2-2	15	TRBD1	TGTGCTAGCAGCCCGAGACAGGGGGTCACCGGGGAGCTGTTTTTT	CASSPRQGVTGELFF
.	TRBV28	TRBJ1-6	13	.	TGTGCCAGCAGTTTAGGGCGTCCGGGGCCCCTCCACTTT	CASSLGRPGPLHF
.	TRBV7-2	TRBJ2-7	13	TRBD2	TGTGCCAGCCGACTAGCGCGCTCCTACGAGCAGTACTTC	CASRLARSYEQYF
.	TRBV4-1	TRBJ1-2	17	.	TGCGCCAGCAGCCAAGATTTTTCGCCGGGTTCGAACTATGGCTACACCTTC	CASSQDFSPGSNYGYTF
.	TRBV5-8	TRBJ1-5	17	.	TGTGCCAGCAGCTTGGTCCGCCCCGAGACGGGGGATCAGCCCCAGCATTTT	CASSLVRPETGDQPQHF